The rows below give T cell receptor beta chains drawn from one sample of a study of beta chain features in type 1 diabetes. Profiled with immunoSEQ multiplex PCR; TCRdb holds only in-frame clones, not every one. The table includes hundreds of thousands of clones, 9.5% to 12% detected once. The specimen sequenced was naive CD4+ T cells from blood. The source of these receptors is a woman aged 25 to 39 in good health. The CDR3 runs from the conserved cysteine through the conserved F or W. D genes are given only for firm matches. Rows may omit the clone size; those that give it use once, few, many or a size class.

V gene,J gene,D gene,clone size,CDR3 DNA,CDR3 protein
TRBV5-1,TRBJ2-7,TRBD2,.,TGCGCCAGCAGCTTGGGCAGCGGGGGGGTCTGGGAGCAGTACTTC,CASSLGSGGVWEQYF
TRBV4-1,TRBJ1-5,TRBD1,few,TGCGCCAGCAGCCAACAGGACAGGGGGCTTCAGCCCCAGCATTTT,CASSQQDRGLQPQHF
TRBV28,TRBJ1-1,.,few,TGTGCCAGCAGTGTACAGGTCGGCACTGAAGCTTTCTTT,CASSVQVGTEAFF
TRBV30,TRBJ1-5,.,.,TGTGCCTGGAGTGTTCAGGACCCCGGGGGGCCCCAGCATTTT,CAWSVQDPGGPQHF
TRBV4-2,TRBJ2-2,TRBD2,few,TGTGCCAGCAGCCAAGATGTTAGGGCGGGGGCGAACACCGGGGAGCTGTTTTTT,CASSQDVRAGANTGELFF
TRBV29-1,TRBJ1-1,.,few,TGCAGCGTTGTCCAGACAGGTGGAACTGAAGCTTTCTTT,CSVVQTGGTEAFF
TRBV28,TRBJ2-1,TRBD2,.,TGTGCCAGCAGTTTAGGGACTAGCGGGAGTCTGAATGAGCAGTTCTTC,CASSLGTSGSLNEQFF
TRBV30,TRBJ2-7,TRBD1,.,TGTGCCTGGAGGACAGGGGTCGGCTACGAGCAGTACTTC,CAWRTGVGYEQYF
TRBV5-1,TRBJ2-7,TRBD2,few,TGCGCCAGCAGCGCCCCGAGCGGGGACCCCTACGAGCAGTACTTC,CASSAPSGDPYEQYF
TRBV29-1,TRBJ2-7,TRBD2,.,TGCAGCGTAATCGGGACTATATCTCACGAGCAGTACTTC,CSVIGTISHEQYF
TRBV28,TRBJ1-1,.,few,TGTGCCAGCAGTCTTACAGGGGAAGCTTTCTTT,CASSLTGEAFF
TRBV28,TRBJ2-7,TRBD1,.,TGTGCCACCTCAGGGACAGGATTCTACGAGCAGTACTTC,CATSGTGFYEQYF
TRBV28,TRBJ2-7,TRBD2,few,TGTGCCAGCAGTTTTTCTGGCGGGAGGCCCCAGCAGTACTTC,CASSFSGGRPQQYF
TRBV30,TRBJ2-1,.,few,TGTGCCTGGAGTAGTGGTAGCGGTGCTAGCTCCTACAATGAGCAGTTCTTC,CAWSSGSGASSYNEQFF
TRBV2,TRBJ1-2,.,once,TGTGCCAGCCTCCTAAATAAGGACAGTCTTTTCTATGGCTACACCTTC,CASLLNKDSLFYGYTF
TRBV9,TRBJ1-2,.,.,TGTGCCAGCAGCGTAGGATTAGGAGGGGATGGCTACACCTTC,CASSVGLGGDGYTF
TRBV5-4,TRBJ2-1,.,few,TGTGCCAGCAGCGGAGGGGGGAGGGCCGGTAATGAGCAGTTCTTC,CASSGGGRAGNEQFF
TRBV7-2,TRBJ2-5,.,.,TGTGCCAGCAGCGGCGGACAGACCCAAGAGACCCAGTACTTC,CASSGGQTQETQYF
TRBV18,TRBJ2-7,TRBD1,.,TGTGCCAGCCAGAGGACAGGAGCCTACGAGCAGTACTTC,CASQRTGAYEQYF
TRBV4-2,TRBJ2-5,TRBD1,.,TGTGCCAGCAGCCTAGATACGACAGGGGTTGGGGAGACCCAGTACTTC,CASSLDTTGVGETQYF
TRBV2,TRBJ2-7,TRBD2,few,TGTGCCAGCTCGAGACTAGCGACCTACGAGCAGTACTTC,CASSRLATYEQYF
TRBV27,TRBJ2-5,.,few,TGTGCCAGCAGTTTTAACGGACAACGGGAGACCCAGTACTTC,CASSFNGQRETQYF
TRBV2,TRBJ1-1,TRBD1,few,TGTGCCAGCAGGACAGGGACGAACACTGAAGCTTTCTTT,CASRTGTNTEAFF
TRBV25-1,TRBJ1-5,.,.,TGTGCCAGCAGTGAATTTCCAAGCAATCAGCCCCAGCATTTT,CASSEFPSNQPQHF
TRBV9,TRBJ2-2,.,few,TGTGCCAGCAGCGTAGGTCCGGAGGGGACCGGGGAGCTGTTTTTT,CASSVGPEGTGELFF
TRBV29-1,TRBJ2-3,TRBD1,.,TGCAGCGTCCGGACAGGGCCAGATACGCAGTATTTT,CSVRTGPDTQYF